Listed here are 20 T cell receptor beta chains from one sample, sequenced in a study of PD-1 blockade in mismatch repair-deficient tumors. The data were produced by immunoSEQ multiplex PCR, yet TCRdb's version contains in-frame clones alone and is incomplete. Among around 100,000 clones listed, 60% to 85% were seen once. The input for sequencing was peripheral blood, taken 60 weeks after starting pembrolizumab. The receptors originated from an adult with mismatch repair-deficient cancer.

Written as DNA, the CDR3 is TGCGCCAGCGACCCTCTACCCTACTACGAGCAGTACTTC. Amino acid sequence: CASDPLPYYEQYF. This chain links TRBV4-1 with TRBJ2-7; D gene uncertain. V shed 8 bases and J shed 3 bases, with 14 bases lying between them. CDR1 is MGHRA, CDR2 YSYEKL, per germline. There are 13 residues in the CDR3.

About this clone: Other DNA sequences in the same sample also yield this CDR3. V is TRBV5-8 and J is TRBJ2-2; 12 bases line up with TRBD2. J lost 1 base, V lost 4 bases, and 2 bases had no gene match. Germline V gives CDR1 SGHTS, CDR2 YDEGEE. This CDR3 contains 16 residues. CDR3 nucleotide sequence: TGTGCCAGCAGCCTGGGACTAGCGGGGAACACCGGGGAGCTGTTTTTT. Its translation is CASSLGLAGNTGELFF. Full variable domain (rest looked up from reference TRBV5-8 and TRBJ2-2): EAGVTQSPTHLIKTRGQQATLRCSPISGHTSVYWYQQALGLGLQFLLWYDEGEERNRGNFPPRFSGRQFPNYSSELNVNALELEDSALYLCASSLGLAGNTGELFFGEGSRLTVL.

V and J are TRBV2 and TRBJ2-1, with D tentatively TRBD1 or TRBD2 (5 bases each). Germline V gives CDR1 SNHLY, CDR2 FYNNEI. The CDR3 totals 14 residues. The V end lost 7 bases, the J end lost 4 bases, and 14 bases lay between the germline ends. The CDR3 is CASMGVREYNEQFF. CDR3 sequence (DNA): TGTGCCAGCATGGGGGTACGAGAATACAATGAGCAGTTCTTC.

The chain employs TRBV5-6 and TRBJ2-1, with TRBD1 matching 11 bases. Germline V gene data show CDR1 as SGHDT and CDR2 as YYEEEE. The CDR3 is made up of 14 amino acids. V lost 2 bases to trimming and J lost 13 bases; unmatched junction nucleotides: 8. The CDR3 is CASSFGQGALDQFF. CDR3 DNA: TGTGCCAGCAGCTTCGGACAGGGGGCGCTTGATCAGTTCTTC. Full variable domain (remainder filled in from reference TRBV5-6 and TRBJ2-1): DAGVTQSPTHLIKTRGQQVTLRCSPKSGHDTVSWYQQALGQGPQFIFQYYEEEERQRGNFPDRFSGHQFPNYSSELNVNALLLGDSALYLCASSFGQGALDQFFGPGTRLTVL.

This clone has only a few counts. The V call is TRBV14, the J call TRBJ2-3; TRBD2 matches at 8 bases. This CDR3 comprises 18 residues. The germline V gene encodes CDR1 SGHDN and CDR2 FVKESK. Trimming removed 0 bases from V and 4 bases from J; junction bases left unmatched: 12. CDR3 DNA sequence: TGTGCCAGCAGCCAAGATTTCGCGGGGGGACTGAAGGCAGATACGCAGTATTTT. Amino acids: CASSQDFAGGLKADTQYF.

The chain couples TRBV9 to TRBJ2-1, with D possibly matching TRBD1 (5 bases). The length of the CDR3 is 16 residues. Germline V CDR1 and CDR2: SGDLS, YYNGEE. V was trimmed by 4 bases and J by 4 bases, leaving 18 bases between them. The CDR3 reads CASSQWVSTGYNEQFF. For the CDR3, the DNA is TGTGCCAGCAGCCAATGGGTTTCCACAGGATACAATGAGCAGTTCTTC.

This chain uses TRBV30 with TRBJ2-6, with TRBD1 matching over 10 bases. Germline values: CDR1 GTSNPN, CDR2 SVGIG (reference sequence). The CDR3 totals 14 residues. V gave up 5 bases and J gave up 3 bases; unmatched junction bases: 1. CDR3 nucleotide sequence: TGTGCCTGGGGGGACAGGGGTGGGGCCAACGTCCTGACTTTC. Protein sequence: CAWGDRGGANVLTF. Supplemented by reference TRBV30 and TRBJ2-6, the full variable domain reads SQTIHQWPATLVQPVGSPLSLECTVEGTSNPNLYWYRQAAGRGLQLLFYSVGIGQISSEVPQNLSASRPQDRQFILSSKKLLLSDSGFYLCAWGDRGGANVLTFGAGSRLTVL.

This clone was picked up one time. This rearrangement joins TRBV9 to TRBJ2-2; TRBD2 aligns across 10 bases. This CDR3 is built from 17 residues. J was trimmed by 0 bases and V by 1 base; bases with no gene match: 3. Germline V gene lookup returns CDR1 SGDLS and CDR2 YYNGEE. For the CDR3, the DNA is TGTGCCAGCAGCGTACGTCTAGCGGGAGCGAACACCGGGGAGCTGTTTTTT. Its translation: CASSVRLAGANTGELFF. The full variable domain, completed using reference TRBV9 and TRBJ2-2, is DSGVTQTPKHLITATGQRVTLRCSPRSGDLSVYWYQQSLDQGLQFLIQYYNGEERAKGNILERFSAQQFPDLHSELNLSSLELGDSALYFCASSVRLAGANTGELFFGEGSRLTVL.

In this sample, this clone turned up a few times. The genes are TRBV5-5 and TRBJ2-4; 8 bases line up with TRBD2. The trim removed 2 bases at V and 6 bases at J, leaving 4 bases unmatched. Germline V lookup: CDR1 SGHKS, CDR2 YYEKEE (reference sequence). The CDR3 contains 14 residues. The CDR3 protein is CASSFASGPNIQYF. The DNA of the CDR3 is TGTGCCAGCAGCTTCGCTAGCGGGCCAAACATTCAGTACTTC.

This chain links TRBV12-5 with TRBJ1-4; 10 bases are shared with TRBD1. J gave up 8 bases and V 2 bases, and 5 bases lay outside the gene matches. The CDR3 runs to 15 residues. Germline V gene sequence: CDR1 LGHNT, CDR2 FRNRAP. Written as DNA, the CDR3 is TGTGCTAGTGGTTTGCGGACAGGGGGACGGGAAAAACTGTTTTTT. Protein sequence: CASGLRTGGREKLFF.

The rearrangement uses TRBV10-2 and TRBJ1-5, with D possibly matching TRBD1 (6 bases). The CDR3 has 14 residues. The V and J ends lost 3 bases and 6 bases respectively, with 12 bases between them. CDR1 is WSHSY, CDR2 SAAADI, per germline. CDR3 in DNA: TGCGCCAGCAGTGATGCGGGGGGCCGTCAGCCCCAGCATTTT. Amino acid sequence: CASSDAGGRQPQHF.

This clone was seen once. The genes are TRBV7-9 and TRBJ2-7, with no clear D. Germline V gives CDR1 SEHNR, CDR2 FQNEAQ (reference sequence). Trimming cost V 3 bases and J 0 bases, with 6 bases left between them. There are 13 residues in the CDR3. CDR3 sequence (DNA): TGTGCCAGCAGCTTGGTGAGCTCCTACGAGCAGTACTTC. This translates into CASSLVSSYEQYF.

The CDR3: CASSLAVEGSTDTQYF. The CDR3 nucleotides are TGCGCCAGCAGCTTGGCCGTAGAGGGGAGCACAGATACGCAGTATTTT. This chain joins TRBV5-1 and TRBJ2-3; D may be TRBD1 or TRBD2 (5 bases each). Germline loops: CDR1 SGHRS, CDR2 YFSETQ. Trimming removed 0 bases at V and 0 bases at J, with 11 bases between. The CDR3 is 16 amino acids.

On this clone: This CDR3 is also generated by other DNA sequences in the sample. The chain joins TRBV5-4 to TRBJ2-3; D gene uncertain. Germline CDR1 SGHNT, CDR2 YYREEE (reference sequence). The CDR3 totals 13 residues. V lost 1 base and J 2 bases, leaving 5 bases between the germline ends. This CDR3 is CASSLTSTDTQYF. The CDR3 DNA reads as TGTGCCAGCAGCTTGACCTCCACAGATACGCAGTATTTT. Drawing the rest from reference TRBV5-4 and TRBJ2-3, the complete variable domain is ETGVTQSPTHLIKTRGQQVTLRCSSQSGHNTVSWYQQALGQGPQFIFQYYREEENGRGNFPPRFSGLQFPNYSSELNVNALELDDSALYLCASSLTSTDTQYFGPGTRLTVL.

The rearrangement joins TRBV9 to TRBJ2-3; 9 bases match TRBD2. This CDR3 contains 15 residues. J was trimmed by 4 bases and V by 0 bases; bases with no gene match: 3. Germline V gene data show CDR1 as SGDLS and CDR2 as YYNGEE. Here the CDR3 reads CASSVGGRAADTQYF. The CDR3 DNA reads TGTGCCAGCAGCGTAGGCGGGAGGGCGGCAGATACGCAGTATTTT.

The DNA for the CDR3 is TGTGCCAGCAGTTTTCTAACCCCACGGACTAGCGGGAGATTTTACGAGCAGTACTTC. It translates to CASSFLTPRTSGRFYEQYF. V and J are TRBV27 and TRBJ2-7; TRBD2 matches 13 bases. Trimming at V came to 3 bases and at J to 4 bases, leaving 15 bases not matched to a gene. CDR3 length: 19 amino acids. Germline V CDR1 and CDR2: MNHEY, SMNVEV (reference sequence).

The chain links TRBV7-3 to TRBJ2-7; TRBD2 matches 8 bases. The CDR3 consists of 16 residues. Germline trimming cut 5 bases from V and 3 bases from J; bases unmatched to any gene: 12. Germline V gives CDR1 SGHTA, CDR2 FQGTGA. CDR3 loop: CASSPIEPAGVYEQYF. DNA of the CDR3: TGTGCCAGCAGCCCCATTGAGCCAGCGGGAGTCTACGAGCAGTACTTC.

This clone was detected once. V usage is TRBV12-5 and J usage is TRBJ2-3; D possibly uses TRBD1 or TRBD2 (5 bases each). This CDR3 is built from 16 residues. The V end was cut by 1 base, the J end by 6 bases, with 17 bases between. Germline CDR1 and CDR2: LGHNT and FRNRAP. The CDR3 reads CASGLGLSGLVDTQYF. CDR3 nucleotides: TGTGCTAGTGGTTTGGGTTTATCGGGGCTGGTGGATACGCAGTATTTT.

The genes are TRBV9 and TRBJ2-1, with 10 positions matching TRBD1. The junction had 4 bases not matched to a gene; V was cut back by 3 bases and J by 4 bases. Germline V CDR1 and CDR2: SGDLS, YYNGEE. This CDR3 contains 15 residues. This CDR3 is CASSDRGQGYNEQFF. The CDR3 nucleotides are TGTGCCAGCAGCGACCGGGGACAGGGGTACAATGAGCAGTTCTTC. Full variable domain (outside the CDR3, taken from reference TRBV9 and TRBJ2-1): DSGVTQTPKHLITATGQRVTLRCSPRSGDLSVYWYQQSLDQGLQFLIQYYNGEERAKGNILERFSAQQFPDLHSELNLSSLELGDSALYFCASSDRGQGYNEQFFGPGTRLTVL.

CDR3 sequence: CASSAEGDNEQFF. CDR3 DNA: TGTGCCAGCAGCGCAGAGGGGGACAATGAGCAGTTCTTC. V is TRBV7-9 and J is TRBJ2-1; tentatively, D is TRBD1 (6 bases). V dropped 5 bases and J dropped 5 bases, with 10 bases sitting between them. Germline assignment: CDR1 SEHNR and CDR2 FQNEAQ (reference sequence). This CDR3 is built from 13 residues. The full variable domain, rest sourced from reference TRBV7-9 and TRBJ2-1, is DTGVSQNPRHKITKRGQNVTFRCDPISEHNRLYWYRQTLGQGPEFLTYFQNEAQLEKSRLLSDRFSAERPKGSFSTLEIQRTEQGDSAMYLCASSAEGDNEQFFGPGTRLTVL.